This entry lists 9 T cell receptor beta chains sequenced from one sample in a study of blood T cell repertoires in COVID-19 (dated by TCRdb to the early 2020s). The library relied on the immunoSEQ multiplex PCR assay. TCRdb holds this immuneACCESS table with in-frame rearrangements only. Some clones are missing; in checked studies, unresolved V genes explain under half, and the rest has no known cause. Recorded for this sample are approximately 150,000 clones; almost 85% of them occurred a single time. The ten largest clones capture about 2.5% of the sample. Input material: peripheral blood. The receptors originated from an elderly woman with COVID-19, enrolled during active disease.

The chain combines TRBV6-2 or TRBV6-3 with TRBJ2-5; 7 bases line up with TRBD1. In germline, CDR1 is MNHEY, CDR2 SVGEGT. After removal of 2 bases from V and 3 bases from J, the junction contained 3 bases not matched to a gene. This CDR3 is built from 14 residues. The CDR3 bases are TGTGCCAGCAGTTACACCGGGACAGAAGAGACCCAGTACTTC. Translated: CASSYTGTEETQYF.

This clone was counted between two and nine times. The CDR3 DNA reads TGTGCCAGCAGCCTCTCGGCGGGGTGGACAGAAAAACTGTTTTTT. Protein product: CASSLSAGWTEKLFF. V usage is TRBV7-9 and J usage is TRBJ1-4; a possible D gene is TRBD1 (5 bases). The germline CDR1 and CDR2 sequences are SEHNR and FQNEAQ (reference sequence). The CDR3 runs 15 residues. Trimming left V 5 bases short and J 8 bases short, with 18 bases between.

V and J are TRBV7-8 and TRBJ2-1, with 12 bases fitting TRBD2. Germline CDR1 SGHVS, CDR2 FQNEAQ. CDR3 length: 16 amino acids. The junction had 9 bases not matched to a gene; V was cut back by 5 bases and J by 7 bases. CDR3 protein: CASSRDSSGGVNEQFF. CDR3 nucleotides: TGTGCCAGCAGCCGAGACTCTAGCGGGGGGGTAAATGAGCAGTTCTTC.

V is TRBV3-1 (or the pseudogene TRBV3-2) and J is TRBJ2-2; 7 bases fit TRBD2. After removal of 1 base from V and 4 bases from J, the junction contained 3 bases not matched to a gene. The CDR3 covers 15 residues. Germline lookup yields CDR1 LGHDT and CDR2 YNNKEL (reference sequence). CDR3 DNA sequence: TGTGCCAGCAGCCAAGGCGGGAGTATCACCGGGGAGCTGTTTTTT. Translated: CASSQGGSITGELFF.

This chain connects TRBV7-3 to TRBJ1-5; 8 nucleotides align to TRBD1. J lost 5 bases, V lost 4 bases, and 7 bases had no gene match. The CDR3 runs 15 residues. Germline assignment: CDR1 SGHTA and CDR2 FQGTGA. CDR3 in DNA: TGTGCCAGCAGCTCAGGACAGGGATACCATCAGCCCCAGCATTTT. Residues: CASSSGQGYHQPQHF.

The gene calls are TRBV3-1 (or the pseudogene TRBV3-2) and TRBJ2-7, with 12 bases matching TRBD2. V was pared by 0 bases and J by 1 base, with 4 bases of the junction left unmatched. This CDR3 has 17 residues. The germline V gene encodes CDR1 LGHDT and CDR2 YNNKEL (reference sequence). The CDR3 coding sequence is TGTGCCAGCAGCCAAGAAGGAGGACTAGCGGGATCCTACGAGCAGTACTTC. Residues: CASSQEGGLAGSYEQYF.

J is TRBJ2-1 and V is TRBV6-2 or TRBV6-3; D unresolved. Germline values: CDR1 MNHEY, CDR2 SVGEGT. Trimming removed 3 bases at V and 10 bases at J, with 22 bases between. The CDR3 consists of 16 residues. The CDR3 sequence: CASSYPSHLHSAEQFF. In nucleotides, the CDR3 is TGTGCCAGCAGTTATCCATCCCACCTACACAGTGCGGAGCAGTTCTTC.

The chain recombines TRBV19 with TRBJ1-5; D remains unclear. This CDR3 region has 15 residues. Germline assignment: CDR1 LNHDA and CDR2 SQIVND (reference sequence). With 3 bases removed from V and 2 bases from J, the gap between germline ends came to 11 bases. The DNA for the CDR3 is TGTGCCAGTAGTATGGGCCCCTGGGGCAATCAGCCCCAGCATTTT. Translation: CASSMGPWGNQPQHF.

The rearrangement links TRBV6-5 to TRBJ2-2; tentatively, D is TRBD1 (6 bases). V lost 6 bases, J lost 0 bases, and 11 bases lay in between. Per the germline V gene, CDR1 is MNHEY and CDR2 is SVGAGI. The CDR3 loop spans 15 amino acids. The CDR3 nucleotides read TGTGCCAGCAGCCGATGGGGGCCGAACACCGGGGAGCTGTTTTTT. This translates into CASSRWGPNTGELFF.